This is a list of T cell receptor beta chains from one sample in a study of CD8 T cells in Susac syndrome. Using its own MiXCR run on the immunoSEQ multiplex PCR reads, TCRdb lists one record per CDR3 protein. Among around 69,000 distinct CDR3 sequences, 90% to 95% were seen once, and the ten largest hold 0.4% to 0.55%. The sequenced sample was CD8+ T cells from PBMCs. These receptors were obtained from a human donor with Susac syndrome. CDR3s include the opening cysteine and the closing phenylalanine or tryptophan. The D gene is left open where the match is weak. Some rows have no size entry. The others give once, few or many, or a class for an expanded clone.

abundance: .
d_gene: .
j_gene: TRBJ1-3
v_gene: TRBV6-5
CDR3nt: TGTGCCAGCAGTTACTCGATGGGACAAAGCTCTGGAAACACCATATATTTT
CDR3aa: CASSYSMGQSSGNTIYF

abundance: .
d_gene: .
j_gene: TRBJ2-7
v_gene: TRBV5-1
CDR3nt: TGCGCCAGCAGCTTGGACAGATCCGAGCAGTACTTC
CDR3aa: CASSLDRSEQYF

abundance: .
d_gene: TRBD2
j_gene: TRBJ2-1
v_gene: TRBV13
CDR3nt: TGTGCCAGCAGCTTAGCAAACTTACTAGCGGGGCTTCCCACCGATGAGCAGTTCTTC
CDR3aa: CASSLANLLAGLPTDEQFF

abundance: once
d_gene: .
j_gene: TRBJ2-2
v_gene: TRBV20-1
CDR3nt: TGCAGTGCTAGAGATCGGCGGGGTTCGGGAACCGGGGAGCTGTTTTTT
CDR3aa: CSARDRRGSGTGELFF

abundance: once
d_gene: .
j_gene: TRBJ2-2
v_gene: TRBV30
CDR3nt: TGTGCCTGGACGGTGATAGGGGAGCTGTTTTTT
CDR3aa: CAWTVIGELFF

abundance: .
d_gene: .
j_gene: TRBJ1-5
v_gene: TRBV28
CDR3nt: TGTGCCAGCAGCAACAGGGTGGGCAATCAGCCCCAGCATTTT
CDR3aa: CASSNRVGNQPQHF

abundance: .
d_gene: TRBD1
j_gene: TRBJ1-2
v_gene: TRBV3-1
CDR3nt: TGTGCCAGCAGCTCCCGCGACAGGGGGCTCGGCTACACCTTC
CDR3aa: CASSSRDRGLGYTF

abundance: .
d_gene: .
j_gene: TRBJ1-6
v_gene: TRBV6-5
CDR3nt: TGTGCCAGCAGTCCGGCCGGGGCGTGGGGACCCCTCCACTTT
CDR3aa: CASSPAGAWGPLHF

abundance: .
d_gene: .
j_gene: TRBJ2-7
v_gene: TRBV29-1
CDR3nt: TGCAGCGTAGACGGGGCCCACGAGCAGTACTTC
CDR3aa: CSVDGAHEQYF

abundance: .
d_gene: TRBD2
j_gene: TRBJ2-3
v_gene: TRBV5-4
CDR3nt: TGTGCCAGCAGCATTACTAGCGTCTCAGATACGCAGTATTTT
CDR3aa: CASSITSVSDTQYF

abundance: .
d_gene: .
j_gene: TRBJ2-1
v_gene: TRBV28
CDR3nt: TGTGCCAGCAGTCCCCTTATAGTGGGAACTCTCAATGAGCAGTTCTTC
CDR3aa: CASSPLIVGTLNEQFF

abundance: .
d_gene: .
j_gene: TRBJ2-1
v_gene: TRBV20-1
CDR3nt: TGCAGTGCTGGAGACGGCGAGTACAATGAGCAGTTCTTC
CDR3aa: CSAGDGEYNEQFF

abundance: .
d_gene: TRBD2
j_gene: TRBJ2-5
v_gene: TRBV7-9
CDR3nt: TGTGCCAGCAGCCAGACTAGCGGGGGCCTTCAAGAGACCCAGTACTTC
CDR3aa: CASSQTSGGLQETQYF

abundance: .
d_gene: .
j_gene: TRBJ2-1
v_gene: TRBV24-1
CDR3nt: TGTGCCACCAGTGACGGGCAGGGGAGCTCCTACAATGAGCAGTTCTTC
CDR3aa: CATSDGQGSSYNEQFF

abundance: .
d_gene: .
j_gene: TRBJ2-5
v_gene: TRBV3-1
CDR3nt: TGTGCCAGCAGCCGAGCGAGTACCCAAGAGACCCAGTACTTC
CDR3aa: CASSRASTQETQYF

abundance: .
d_gene: .
j_gene: TRBJ1-1
v_gene: TRBV13
CDR3nt: TGTGCCAGCAGCACGGGGATCGGCACTGAAGCTTTCTTT
CDR3aa: CASSTGIGTEAFF

abundance: few
d_gene: .
j_gene: TRBJ2-1
v_gene: TRBV5-1
CDR3nt: TGCGCCAGCAGCTTGGGCTCCTACAATGAGCAGTTCTTC
CDR3aa: CASSLGSYNEQFF

abundance: .
d_gene: TRBD1
j_gene: TRBJ1-1
v_gene: TRBV6-6
CDR3nt: TGTGCCAGCAGTGGGACAGGGTCGGACACTGAAGCTTTCTTT
CDR3aa: CASSGTGSDTEAFF

abundance: .
d_gene: TRBD1
j_gene: TRBJ1-5
v_gene: TRBV6-1
CDR3nt: TGTGCCAGTCTAGGGACAGGGGGAAACAATCAGCCCCAGCATTTT
CDR3aa: CASLGTGGNNQPQHF

abundance: .
d_gene: TRBD2
j_gene: TRBJ2-3
v_gene: TRBV7-9
CDR3nt: TGTGCCAGCAGCTCACAATCCCTAGCGGGGGTGGACACAGATACGCAGTATTTT
CDR3aa: CASSSQSLAGVDTDTQYF

abundance: .
d_gene: .
j_gene: TRBJ1-1
v_gene: TRBV12-3/TRBV12-4
CDR3nt: TGTGCCAGCAGGCCCTTCAAGGGTCTGAACACTGAAGCTTTCTTT
CDR3aa: CASRPFKGLNTEAFF

abundance: .
d_gene: .
j_gene: TRBJ2-7
v_gene: TRBV19
CDR3nt: TGTGCCAGTGCACAGGGAGGGGAGCAGTACTTC
CDR3aa: CASAQGGEQYF

abundance: .
d_gene: TRBD2
j_gene: TRBJ2-3
v_gene: TRBV25-1
CDR3nt: TGTGCCAGCAGGCGGGGGGTTGAAGATACGCAGTATTTT
CDR3aa: CASRRGVEDTQYF

abundance: .
d_gene: TRBD2
j_gene: TRBJ2-7
v_gene: TRBV2
CDR3nt: TGTGCCAGCAGCCAGGAGCGGGGGGTCTACGAGCAGTACTTC
CDR3aa: CASSQERGVYEQYF

abundance: .
d_gene: .
j_gene: TRBJ2-2
v_gene: TRBV7-8
CDR3nt: TGTGCCAGCAGCTTAGAGGGGCTAGGCACCGGGGAGCTGTTTTTT
CDR3aa: CASSLEGLGTGELFF

abundance: once
d_gene: .
j_gene: TRBJ1-2
v_gene: TRBV7-6
CDR3nt: TGTGCCAGCAGCTTATTTGCAGGGACCAACTACTATGGCTACACCTTC
CDR3aa: CASSLFAGTNYYGYTF

abundance: .
d_gene: .
j_gene: TRBJ2-7
v_gene: TRBV7-8
CDR3nt: TGTGCCAGCAGCTTAGGGGGGCAGGACTGGGACGAGCAGTACTTC
CDR3aa: CASSLGGQDWDEQYF

abundance: .
d_gene: TRBD1
j_gene: TRBJ2-5
v_gene: TRBV25-1
CDR3nt: TGTGCCACATCGGGGGACAGGGGGCCCCGAGAGACCCAGTACTTC
CDR3aa: CATSGDRGPRETQYF

abundance: .
d_gene: .
j_gene: TRBJ1-6
v_gene: TRBV5-5
CDR3nt: TGTGCCAGCAGCTTGCGGGACTTACAAAATTCACCCCTCCACTTT
CDR3aa: CASSLRDLQNSPLHF

abundance: .
d_gene: TRBD2
j_gene: TRBJ2-2
v_gene: TRBV12-5
CDR3nt: TGTGCTAGTGGTTTTGGAGCGGGAGAGGGCACCGGGGAGCTGTTTTTT
CDR3aa: CASGFGAGEGTGELFF

abundance: .
d_gene: .
j_gene: TRBJ1-1
v_gene: TRBV6-5
CDR3nt: TGTGCCAGCGGTGGGCAGTTGAACACTGAAGCTTTCTTT
CDR3aa: CASGGQLNTEAFF

abundance: .
d_gene: TRBD1
j_gene: TRBJ1-1
v_gene: TRBV19
CDR3nt: TGTGCCAGTAGTACCCGGACAGGGGGCTGGACTGAAGCTTTCTTT
CDR3aa: CASSTRTGGWTEAFF

abundance: .
d_gene: .
j_gene: TRBJ1-1
v_gene: TRBV27
CDR3nt: TGTGCCAGCAGTCAGGGGAAGGGCACTGAAGCTTTCTTT
CDR3aa: CASSQGKGTEAFF

abundance: once
d_gene: TRBD2
j_gene: TRBJ2-3
v_gene: TRBV20-1
CDR3nt: TGCGCCCTCGTACTAGCGGGGGGTACAGATACGCAGTATTTT
CDR3aa: CALVLAGGTDTQYF

abundance: .
d_gene: TRBD1
j_gene: TRBJ2-6
v_gene: TRBV3-1
CDR3nt: TGTGCCAGCAGCCAAAACCGGGACAGAACCTCTGGGGCCAACGTCCTGATTTTC
CDR3aa: CASSQNRDRTSGANVLIF

abundance: .
d_gene: TRBD2
j_gene: TRBJ2-3
v_gene: TRBV4-2
CDR3nt: TGTGCCAGCAGCCCTCGGGTCATACGGGAGGGCCCTACAGATACGCAGTATTTT
CDR3aa: CASSPRVIREGPTDTQYF

abundance: .
d_gene: TRBD1
j_gene: TRBJ2-2
v_gene: TRBV19
CDR3nt: TGTGCCAGTAGTGTTACAGGGGGTCCCGGGGAGCTGTTTTTT
CDR3aa: CASSVTGGPGELFF

abundance: .
d_gene: TRBD1
j_gene: TRBJ2-5
v_gene: TRBV15
CDR3nt: TGTGCCACCAGCAGAGTCCGGGACAGGGGGCGAGAGACCCAGTACTTC
CDR3aa: CATSRVRDRGRETQYF

abundance: .
d_gene: .
j_gene: TRBJ1-2
v_gene: TRBV12-3/TRBV12-4
CDR3nt: TGTGCCAGCAGTTTAATGCAGGAAACGGGAAGATACACCTTC
CDR3aa: CASSLMQETGRYTF

abundance: .
d_gene: TRBD1
j_gene: TRBJ1-5
v_gene: TRBV9
CDR3nt: TGTGCCAGCAGCGGCCGGGACAGCAACAAGTATAGCAATCAGCCCCAGCATTTT
CDR3aa: CASSGRDSNKYSNQPQHF

abundance: .
d_gene: TRBD2
j_gene: TRBJ2-7
v_gene: TRBV4-1
CDR3nt: TGCGCCAGCAGCCAAGAGACGGGAGGGCCCTACGAGCAGTACTTC
CDR3aa: CASSQETGGPYEQYF

abundance: .
d_gene: TRBD2
j_gene: TRBJ2-5
v_gene: TRBV29-1
CDR3nt: TGCAGCGTTGTGGGACGGGGGACTAGCGGGTTTGGATTGAACCAAGAGACCCAGTACTTC
CDR3aa: CSVVGRGTSGFGLNQETQYF

abundance: once
d_gene: .
j_gene: TRBJ2-3
v_gene: TRBV2
CDR3nt: TGTGCCAGCACTAGGTGGGCAACCCGGCCAGATACGCAGTATTTT
CDR3aa: CASTRWATRPDTQYF

abundance: .
d_gene: TRBD1
j_gene: TRBJ2-3
v_gene: TRBV20-1
CDR3nt: TGCAGTGCAAGACAGGGGGAAGATACGCAGTATTTT
CDR3aa: CSARQGEDTQYF

abundance: .
d_gene: .
j_gene: TRBJ1-1
v_gene: TRBV7-2
CDR3nt: TGTGCCAGCAGCCCACATCGACAGGAAGGGAACACTGAAGCTTTCTTT
CDR3aa: CASSPHRQEGNTEAFF

abundance: .
d_gene: .
j_gene: TRBJ2-1
v_gene: TRBV29-1
CDR3nt: TGCAGCGTTGAACCCCACCCAGAAACCTCCTCCTACAATGAGCAGTTCTTC
CDR3aa: CSVEPHPETSSYNEQFF

abundance: .
d_gene: .
j_gene: TRBJ1-1
v_gene: TRBV2
CDR3nt: TGTGCCAGCAGTGAGTTTCGGGGGCGTGGAGCTTTCTTT
CDR3aa: CASSEFRGRGAFF

abundance: .
d_gene: .
j_gene: TRBJ1-6
v_gene: TRBV6-5
CDR3nt: TGTGCCAGCAGTTTTATCGGGACAACGAGCTCCTATAATTCACCCCTCCACTTT
CDR3aa: CASSFIGTTSSYNSPLHF

abundance: .
d_gene: .
j_gene: TRBJ1-2
v_gene: TRBV20-1
CDR3nt: TGCAGTGCTAGGTGGTTGAAGCTCGGTTATGGCTACACCTTC
CDR3aa: CSARWLKLGYGYTF

abundance: .
d_gene: .
j_gene: TRBJ2-7
v_gene: TRBV7-9
CDR3nt: TGTGCCAGCAGCTCAGATTACGAGCAGTACTTC
CDR3aa: CASSSDYEQYF

abundance: .
d_gene: .
j_gene: TRBJ2-7
v_gene: TRBV13
CDR3nt: TGTGCCAGCACCCGCCCGGGATCCCCCGGGGAGCAGTACTTC
CDR3aa: CASTRPGSPGEQYF

abundance: .
d_gene: .
j_gene: TRBJ2-7
v_gene: TRBV3-1
CDR3nt: TGTGCCAGCAGCCAGCCAGGCCACTTCTACGAGCAGTACTTC
CDR3aa: CASSQPGHFYEQYF

abundance: .
d_gene: .
j_gene: TRBJ2-7
v_gene: TRBV25-1
CDR3nt: TGTGCCAGCTCTGGGGACGAGCAGTACTTC
CDR3aa: CASSGDEQYF

abundance: once
d_gene: TRBD1
j_gene: TRBJ2-1
v_gene: TRBV4-1
CDR3nt: TGCGCCAGCAGCCAAGACGGGGACAGGGGCAATGAGCAGTTCTTC
CDR3aa: CASSQDGDRGNEQFF

abundance: .
d_gene: .
j_gene: TRBJ1-1
v_gene: TRBV19
CDR3nt: TGTGCCAGTAGCGAGCAGGGCGCCACTGAAGCTTTCTTT
CDR3aa: CASSEQGATEAFF

abundance: .
d_gene: .
j_gene: TRBJ2-2
v_gene: TRBV27
CDR3nt: TGTGCCAGCAGTTTTATGCCGAACACCGGGGAGCTGTTTTTT
CDR3aa: CASSFMPNTGELFF

abundance: .
d_gene: .
j_gene: TRBJ2-3
v_gene: TRBV27
CDR3nt: TGTGCCAGCAGTGGCTTTAGTAGCGGAGCAACAGATACGCAGTATTTT
CDR3aa: CASSGFSSGATDTQYF